This T cell receptor beta chain was found in a study of CD8+ T cells in alopecia areata. Extraction of RNA preceded its reverse transcription into cDNA, which served as the sequencing template. Data came from immunoSEQ multiplex PCR; TCRdb stores just in-frame clones and leaves some out. This table has some 170,000 clones, about 70% appearing once. Sequenced here: CD8+ T cells sorted from blood, sampled at week 0. The origin of this receptor is a human donor with alopecia areata.

Here the CDR3 reads CASSLEATGTNEKLFF. In DNA form, the CDR3 reads TGTGCCAGCAGCTTAGAAGCGACAGGCACTAATGAAAAACTGTTTTTT. V usage is TRBV7-8 and J usage is TRBJ1-4, with D maybe TRBD1 (6 bases). The CDR3 loop spans 16 amino acids. Germline CDR1 reads SGHVS; CDR2 reads FQNEAQ. With 1 base removed from V and 2 bases from J, the gap between germline ends came to 11 bases.